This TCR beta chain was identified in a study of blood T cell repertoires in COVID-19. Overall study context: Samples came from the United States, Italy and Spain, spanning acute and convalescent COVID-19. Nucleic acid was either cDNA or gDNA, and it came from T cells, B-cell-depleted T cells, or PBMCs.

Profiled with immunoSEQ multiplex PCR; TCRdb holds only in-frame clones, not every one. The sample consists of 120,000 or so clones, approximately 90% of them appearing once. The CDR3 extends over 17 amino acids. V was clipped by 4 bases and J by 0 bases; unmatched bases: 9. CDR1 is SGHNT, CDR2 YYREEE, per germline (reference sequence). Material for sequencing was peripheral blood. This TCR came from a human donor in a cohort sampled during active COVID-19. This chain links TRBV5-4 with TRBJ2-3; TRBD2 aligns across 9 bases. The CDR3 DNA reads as TGTGCCAGCAGCGATATAGCGGGGGCCCCTAGCACAGATACGCAGTATTTT. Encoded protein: CASSDIAGAPSTDTQYF.